One and the same sample provided the 7 T cell receptor beta chains below, sequenced in a study of blood T cell repertoires in COVID-19. Clones were read by immunoSEQ multiplex PCR, and TCRdb kept only the in-frame ones, dropping some. The table lists fewer than 120,000 clones, 60% to 80% of them singletons. The sequenced material came from peripheral blood. These receptors all come from an elderly woman with active or convalescent COVID-19.

The rearrangement links TRBV5-4 to TRBJ2-1, with 8 bases that match TRBD1. Trimming removed 4 bases from V and 7 bases from J; junction bases left unmatched: 10. The CDR3 contains 15 residues. In germline, CDR1 is SGHNT, CDR2 YYREEE (reference sequence). CDR3 DNA sequence: TGTGCCAGCAGCGAGGTCAGGACAGGGACGAATGAGCAGTTCTTC. As protein: CASSEVRTGTNEQFF.

This clone showed up just a few times. The chain employs TRBV18 and TRBJ2-2; 11 bases fit TRBD2. CDR1 KGHSH and CDR2 LQKENI come from the germline V gene. With V trimmed by 6 bases and J by 2 bases, 2 bases remained unmatched. This CDR3 contains 15 residues. CDR3 coding DNA: TGTGCCAGCTCCCGACTAGCGGGAAACACCGGGGAGCTGTTTTTT. Translation: CASSRLAGNTGELFF.

This chain uses TRBV28 with TRBJ2-7; D perhaps matches TRBD2 (5 bases). This CDR3 comprises 13 residues. V was cut by 3 bases and J by 5 bases, with 11 bases left in between. Germline assignment: CDR1 MDHEN and CDR2 SYDVKM. CDR3 DNA: TGTGCCAGCAGTTTGAGGGATCTGAACGAGCAGTACTTC. Translated: CASSLRDLNEQYF.

The CDR3 coding sequence is TGTGCCAGCAGCCAAGATCTGGGGGGTCGTGAGCAGTTCTTC. The encoded protein is CASSQDLGGREQFF. V gene TRBV4-2 combines with J gene TRBJ2-1, with D perhaps matching TRBD2 (6 bases). The CDR3 length is 14 residues. V shed 0 bases and J shed 9 bases, with 12 bases lying between them. Germline V gives CDR1 LGHNA, CDR2 YNFKEQ.

This clone showed up just a few times. The chain employs TRBV2 and TRBJ1-5; possible D gene TRBD1, 5 bases. The CDR3 runs 14 residues. Germline V CDR1 and CDR2: SNHLY, FYNNEI. The V and J ends lost 2 bases and 9 bases respectively, with 14 bases between them. CDR3 DNA: TGTGCCAGCAGTGAAAGGGGCGGCGGATGGCCCCAGCATTTT. Translating gives CASSERGGGWPQHF. The whole variable domain, remainder taken from reference TRBV2 and TRBJ1-5, is EPEVTQTPSHQVTQMGQEVILRCVPISNHLYFYWYRQILGQKVEFLVSFYNNEISEKSEIFDDQFSVERPDGSNFTLKIRSTKLEDSAMYFCASSERGGGWPQHFGDGTRLSIL.

V usage is TRBV19 and J usage is TRBJ1-5, with 7 bases that match TRBD1. Germline CDR1 is LNHDA and CDR2 is SQIVND (reference sequence). V was pared by 3 bases and J by 4 bases, with 6 bases of the junction left unmatched. There are 15 residues in the CDR3. The CDR3 loop is CASSILGTVNQPQHF. In DNA, the CDR3 is TGTGCCAGTAGTATCCTGGGGACAGTTAATCAGCCCCAGCATTTT. The full variable domain, in which reference TRBV19 and TRBJ1-5 provide the parts outside the CDR3, is DGGITQSPKYLFRKEGQNVTLSCEQNLNHDAMYWYRQDPGQGLRLIYYSQIVNDFQKGDIAEGYSVSREKKESFPLTVTSAQKNPTAFYLCASSILGTVNQPQHFGDGTRLSIL.

The J gene is TRBJ1-2, the V gene TRBV19, with D perhaps TRBD1 (6 bases). V lost 2 bases and J lost 7, with 17 bases in between. The CDR3 has 15 amino acids. In germline, CDR1 is LNHDA, CDR2 SQIVND (reference sequence). The CDR3 sequence: CASSIWEQGHPGYTF. The CDR3, as DNA: TGTGCCAGTAGTATATGGGAGCAGGGACATCCTGGCTACACCTTC.